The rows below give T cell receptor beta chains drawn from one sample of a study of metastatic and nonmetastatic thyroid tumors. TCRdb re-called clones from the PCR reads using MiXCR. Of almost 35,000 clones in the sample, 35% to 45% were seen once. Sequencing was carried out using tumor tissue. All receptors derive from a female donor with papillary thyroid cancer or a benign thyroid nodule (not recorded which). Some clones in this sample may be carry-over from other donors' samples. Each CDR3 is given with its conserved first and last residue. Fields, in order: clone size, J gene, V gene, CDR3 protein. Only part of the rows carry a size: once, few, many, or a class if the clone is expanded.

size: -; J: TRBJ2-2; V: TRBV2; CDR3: CASSVQGGRGELFF
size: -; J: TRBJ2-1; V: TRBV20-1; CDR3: CSAIEGFYNEQFF
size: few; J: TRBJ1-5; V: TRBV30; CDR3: CAWSDGQYYQPQHF
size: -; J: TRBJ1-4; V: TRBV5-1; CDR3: CASSIGQAPRLREKLFF
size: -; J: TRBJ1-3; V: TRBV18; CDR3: CASSPPGGLGNTIYF
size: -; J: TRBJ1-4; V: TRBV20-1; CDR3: CSAPQVEKLFF
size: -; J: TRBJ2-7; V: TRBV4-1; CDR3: CASSQAGSYEQYF
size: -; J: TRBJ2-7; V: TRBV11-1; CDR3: CASSRELAGVYEQYF
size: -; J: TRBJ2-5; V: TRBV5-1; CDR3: CASRAGRVRETQYF
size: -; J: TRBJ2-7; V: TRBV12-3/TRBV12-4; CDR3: CASSPGSAFVQYF
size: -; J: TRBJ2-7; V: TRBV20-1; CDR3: CSARNPRQIYEQYF
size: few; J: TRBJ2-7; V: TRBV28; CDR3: CASSPYRGLYEQYF
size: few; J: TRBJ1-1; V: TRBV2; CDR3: CASRGDMAAEAFF
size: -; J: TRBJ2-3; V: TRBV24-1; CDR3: CATSDFPAGITDTQYF
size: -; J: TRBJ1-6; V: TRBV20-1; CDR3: CSARIGAGQGNSPLHF
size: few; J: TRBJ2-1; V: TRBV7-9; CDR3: CASSRITSEQFF
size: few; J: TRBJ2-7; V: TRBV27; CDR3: CASRSSVYSYEQYF
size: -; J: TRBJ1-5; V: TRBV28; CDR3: CASRSPRGIGNQPQHF
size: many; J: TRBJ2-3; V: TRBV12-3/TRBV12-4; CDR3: CASSWESGEIQYF
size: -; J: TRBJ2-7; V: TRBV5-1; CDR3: CASSVGGTIYEQYF
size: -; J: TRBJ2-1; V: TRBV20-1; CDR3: CSASLAGIYNEQFF
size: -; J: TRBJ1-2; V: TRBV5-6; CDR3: CASSLARQGATFF
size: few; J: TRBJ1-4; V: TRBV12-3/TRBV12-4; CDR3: CASSRGEIAGKLFF
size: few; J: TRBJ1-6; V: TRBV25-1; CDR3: CASSELRTGVSPLHF
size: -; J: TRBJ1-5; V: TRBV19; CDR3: CASSIGRYQPQHF
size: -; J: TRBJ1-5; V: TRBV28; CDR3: CASSPREGSNQPQHF
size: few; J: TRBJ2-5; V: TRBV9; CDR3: CASSSQETQYF
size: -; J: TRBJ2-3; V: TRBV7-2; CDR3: CASSPRLGDTQYF
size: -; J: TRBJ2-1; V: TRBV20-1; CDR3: CSATGLAGGRSEQFF
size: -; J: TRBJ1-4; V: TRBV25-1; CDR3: CASRGQGRNEKLFF
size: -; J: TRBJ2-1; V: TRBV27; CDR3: CASSPPGGTLHEQFF
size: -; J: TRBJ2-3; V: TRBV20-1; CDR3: CSARGGSTDTQYF
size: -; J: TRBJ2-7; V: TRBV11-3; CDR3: CASSRQGVMHEQYF
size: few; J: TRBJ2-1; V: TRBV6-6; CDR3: CASSYYGLYNEQFF
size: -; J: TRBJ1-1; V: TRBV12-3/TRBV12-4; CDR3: CASSLTGLDTEAFF
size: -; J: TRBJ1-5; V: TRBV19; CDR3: CASSFTGGNQPQHF
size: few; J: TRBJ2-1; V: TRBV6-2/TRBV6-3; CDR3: CASTPADRGFDEQFF
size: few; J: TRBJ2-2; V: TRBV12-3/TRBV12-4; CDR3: CASRTGIGTGELFF
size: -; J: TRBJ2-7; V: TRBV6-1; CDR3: CASSEAQVWYEQYF
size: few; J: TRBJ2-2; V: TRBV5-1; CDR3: CASSFQSSSNTGELFF
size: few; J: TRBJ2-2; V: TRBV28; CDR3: CASRLSGRAAGELFF
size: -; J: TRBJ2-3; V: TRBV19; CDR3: CASSSGNADTQYF
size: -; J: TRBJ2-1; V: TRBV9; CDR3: CASSVSGISSYNEQFF
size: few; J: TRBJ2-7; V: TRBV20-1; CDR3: CSARRQGDEQYF
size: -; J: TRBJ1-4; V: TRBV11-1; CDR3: CASSRPKDSDLSNVEKLFF